The rows below give T cell receptor beta chains drawn from one sample of a study of cytomegalovirus exposure and HLA in healthy donors. Data came from immunoSEQ multiplex PCR; TCRdb stores just in-frame clones and leaves some out. This sample has over 150,000 clones, with roughly 74% found just once. Sequencing input: PBMCs. The receptors shown here come from a man in his late teens or twenties in good health and CMV-seronegative. Each CDR3 is given with its conserved first and last residue. D genes are given only for firm matches. Expanded clones get a size class; other rows say once, few or many, or leave the size out.

>-|TRBD2|TRBV9|TRBJ2-1
TGTGCCAGCAGCCCCGGGACTAGCGGGGGGGCCTACAATGAGCAGTTCTTC
CASSPGTSGGAYNEQFF
>-|TRBD1|TRBV10-2|TRBJ1-1
TGCGCCAGCACCCCGCGGGACAGGACATTGAACACTGAAGCTTTCTTT
CASTPRDRTLNTEAFF
>-|TRBD1|TRBV19|TRBJ1-6
TGTGCCAGTACCTCGCAGGGGGCGGATAATTCACCCCTCCACTTT
CASTSQGADNSPLHF
>-|TRBD2|TRBV19|TRBJ2-1
TGTGCCAGTAGCTATGGACTAGCGGGGGCCGCGATTTACAATGAGCAGTTCTTC
CASSYGLAGAAIYNEQFF
>once|TRBD2|TRBV19|TRBJ2-5
TGTGCCAGTAGTACCCAAGCGGGGGGATTCCAAGAGACCCAGTACTTC
CASSTQAGGFQETQYF
>-|-|TRBV6-6|TRBJ2-2
TGTGCCAGCAGGGGGCGGGGGCAGGGCGGGGAGCTGTTTTTT
CASRGRGQGGELFF
>-|-|TRBV5-1|TRBJ2-7
TGCGCCAGCAGCTCTTTAGGCGGGACTTCAACCTACGAGCAGTACTTC
CASSSLGGTSTYEQYF
>-|TRBD1|TRBV23-1|TRBJ1-1
TGCGCCAGCAGTCAACCGTACAGGGGCCTGAACACTGAAGCTTTCTTT
CASSQPYRGLNTEAFF
>once|-|TRBV6-4|TRBJ2-1
TGTGCCAGCAGTGAGGGCCCCAGCTCCTACAATGAGCAGTTCTTC
CASSEGPSSYNEQFF
>-|-|TRBV20-1|TRBJ1-2
TGCAGTGCAGAAGAGGCAGGGGTTAAATTC
CSAEEAGVKF
>-|TRBD1|TRBV6-5|TRBJ1-1
TGTGCCAGCAGCCTCACGGGGGACAGGGTCTTGATAGCTTTCTTT
CASSLTGDRVLIAFF
>-|TRBD1|TRBV6-5|TRBJ1-1
TGTGCCAGCAGTCGACAGGGGGGCCAATTTGAAGCTTTCTTT
CASSRQGGQFEAFF
>-|-|TRBV19|TRBJ1-1
TGTGCCACCTCACCGGTGGGCAGAGTTAACACTGAAGCTTTCTTT
CATSPVGRVNTEAFF
>-|-|TRBV11-1|TRBJ1-2
TGTGCCAGCAGCTTAAGTGCTGGGGGCACCTATGGCTACACCTTC
CASSLSAGGTYGYTF
>few|TRBD2|TRBV27|TRBJ2-7
TGTGCCAGCGGCTTACTGACTAGCGGGGGCTACGAGCAGTACTTC
CASGLLTSGGYEQYF
>-|-|TRBV6-5|TRBJ1-6
TGTGCCAGCAGTTACTCGAACACCGGGTTACCCCTCCACTTT
CASSYSNTGLPLHF
>-|-|TRBV7-9|TRBJ1-5
TGTGCCAGCAGCCCGTCCAGCGGGGCCCAGCATTTT
CASSPSSGAQHF
>-|-|TRBV2|TRBJ2-5
TGTGCCAGCACGACTATGATAGAGACCCAGTACTTC
CASTTMIETQYF
>few|TRBD1|TRBV5-6|TRBJ1-2
TGTGCCAGCAGCCCACAACGAGGACAGGGTGGTGGCTACACCTTC
CASSPQRGQGGGYTF
>-|TRBD1|TRBV27|TRBJ1-4
TGTGCCAGCAGTTTGGGGACAGCCACTAATGAAAAACTGTTTTTT
CASSLGTATNEKLFF
>-|TRBD2|TRBV9|TRBJ2-5
TGTGCCAGCAGCGTAGCAGCGGGGGGCCTACAAGAGACCCAGTACTTC
CASSVAAGGLQETQYF
>-|TRBD1|TRBV5-4|TRBJ2-7
TGTGCCAGCAGCTCCCGGGACAGGGAGACCGAGCAGTACTTC
CASSSRDRETEQYF
>-|-|TRBV4-1|TRBJ1-4
TGCGCCAGCAGCCCTCGGGCCGCGGGAGCTAATGAAAAACTGTTTTTT
CASSPRAAGANEKLFF